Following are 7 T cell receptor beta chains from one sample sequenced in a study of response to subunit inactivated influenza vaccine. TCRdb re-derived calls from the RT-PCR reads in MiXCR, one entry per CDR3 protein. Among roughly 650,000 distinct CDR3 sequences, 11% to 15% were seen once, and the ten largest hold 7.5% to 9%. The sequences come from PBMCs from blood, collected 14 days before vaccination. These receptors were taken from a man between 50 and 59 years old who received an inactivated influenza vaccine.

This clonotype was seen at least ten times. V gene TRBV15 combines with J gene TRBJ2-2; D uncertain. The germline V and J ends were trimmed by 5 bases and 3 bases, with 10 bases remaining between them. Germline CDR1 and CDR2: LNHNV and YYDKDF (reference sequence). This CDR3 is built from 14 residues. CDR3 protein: CATSGRSHTGELFF. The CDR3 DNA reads TGTGCCACCAGCGGCCGGAGCCACACCGGGGAGCTGTTTTTT.

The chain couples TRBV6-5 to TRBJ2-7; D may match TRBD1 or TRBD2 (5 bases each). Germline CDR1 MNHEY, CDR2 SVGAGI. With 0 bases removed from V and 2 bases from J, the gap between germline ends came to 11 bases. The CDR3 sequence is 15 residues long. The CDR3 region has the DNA TGTGCCAGCAGTTACTCGAGGGGCAATACCTACGAGCAGTACTTC. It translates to CASSYSRGNTYEQYF.

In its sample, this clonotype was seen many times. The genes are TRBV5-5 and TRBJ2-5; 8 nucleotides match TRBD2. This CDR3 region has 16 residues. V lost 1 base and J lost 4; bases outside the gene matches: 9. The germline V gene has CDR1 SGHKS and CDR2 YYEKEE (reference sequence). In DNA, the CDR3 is TGTGCCAGCAGCTTGCTACTAAGCGGGGGACGAGAGACCCAGTACTTC. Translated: CASSLLLSGGRETQYF.

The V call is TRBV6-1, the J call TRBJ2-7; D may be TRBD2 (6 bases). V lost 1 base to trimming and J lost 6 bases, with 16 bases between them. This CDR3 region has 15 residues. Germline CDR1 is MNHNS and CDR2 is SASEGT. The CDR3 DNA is TGTGCCAGCAGTGAAGGCGAGGAGACTAGTTTCGAGCAGTACTTC. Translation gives CASSEGEETSFEQYF.

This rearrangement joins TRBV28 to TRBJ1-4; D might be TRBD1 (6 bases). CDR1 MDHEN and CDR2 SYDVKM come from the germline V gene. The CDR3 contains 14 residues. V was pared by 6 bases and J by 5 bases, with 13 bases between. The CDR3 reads CASRHSGANEKLFF. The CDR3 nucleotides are TGTGCCAGCAGGCATTCAGGGGCGAATGAAAAACTGTTTTTT.

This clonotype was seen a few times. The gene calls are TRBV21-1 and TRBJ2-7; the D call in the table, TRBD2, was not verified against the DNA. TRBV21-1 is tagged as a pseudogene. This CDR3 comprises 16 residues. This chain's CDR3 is CASSPLGGVGTYEQYF. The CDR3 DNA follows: TGTGCCAGCAGCCCGCTAGGGGGAGTCGGAACCTACGAGCAGTACTTC.

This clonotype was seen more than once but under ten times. The CDR3 spells CAWNPGTPYEQYF. The CDR3 region has the DNA TGTGCCTGGAACCCCGGGACACCCTACGAGCAGTACTTC. The chain is built from TRBV30 and TRBJ2-7, with D possibly TRBD1 on 6 matching bases. Germline V gene sequence: CDR1 GTSNPN, CDR2 SVGIG (reference sequence). Trimming left V 4 bases short and J 2 bases short, with 12 bases between. This CDR3 has 13 amino acids.